A selection of T cell receptor beta chains follows, all from one sample in a study of siplizumab effects on memory and regulatory T cells. Using immunoSEQ multiplex PCR, the repertoire was profiled, and TCRdb retains in-frame clones only, with some absent. The sample contains roughly 100,000 clones, 93% of which appear only once. Specimen: CD4+ T cells sorted from blood. These receptor sequences come from a human donor in good health. Both conserved end residues are part of each CDR3. Each record gives: clone size, D gene, V gene, J gene, CDR3 protein, CDR3 DNA. D genes are given only for firm matches. Size values are once, few and many counts, or a class for expanded clones, and some rows have none.

NA	NA	TRBV5-6	TRBJ2-7	CASSLTGATYEQYF	TGTGCCAGCAGCTTGACGGGGGCTACCTACGAGCAGTACTTC
NA	NA	TRBV28	TRBJ2-1	CASSFRAGYNEQFF	TGTGCCAGCAGTTTCCGGGCGGGATACAATGAGCAGTTCTTC
NA	TRBD1	TRBV11-3	TRBJ2-7	CASSLGTGSYEQYF	TGTGCCAGCAGCTTGGGGACAGGGTCCTACGAGCAGTACTTC
NA	NA	TRBV14	TRBJ1-1	CASSLKMNTEAFF	TGTGCCAGCAGCCTCAAGATGAACACTGAAGCTTTCTTT
NA	TRBD2	TRBV27	TRBJ2-7	CASSFLGGSSYEQYF	TGTGCCAGCAGTTTCCTGGGGGGGTCGTCCTACGAGCAGTACTTC
NA	NA	TRBV7-9	TRBJ1-3	CASSLEGGSSANTIYF	TGTGCCAGCAGCTTAGAAGGAGGGAGCTCTGCAAACACCATATATTTT
NA	NA	TRBV6-5	TRBJ2-3	CASSRNTDTQYF	TGTGCCAGCAGCCGTAACACAGATACGCAGTATTTT
NA	NA	TRBV5-1	TRBJ2-2	CASSLGGMNTGELFF	TGCGCCAGCAGCTTAGGGGGGATGAACACCGGGGAGCTGTTTTTT
NA	TRBD2	TRBV6-1	TRBJ2-4	CASSGELAGGIAKNIQYF	TGTGCCAGCAGTGGAGAGCTAGCGGGAGGTATAGCCAAAAACATTCAGTACTTC
NA	NA	TRBV5-5	TRBJ1-5	CASSLANQPQHF	TGTGCCAGCAGCTTGGCAAATCAGCCCCAGCATTTT
once	NA	TRBV5-1	TRBJ2-3	CASSRQRSTDTQYF	TGCGCCAGCAGCCGCCAGCGGAGCACAGATACGCAGTATTTT
NA	NA	TRBV5-6	TRBJ1-2	CASSNIGTPNYGYTF	TGTGCCAGCAGTAACATTGGGACTCCTAACTATGGCTACACCTTC
NA	NA	TRBV2	TRBJ1-4	CASRRPGEKLFF	TGTGCCAGCAGGCGCCCGGGTGAAAAACTGTTTTTT
NA	NA	TRBV7-3	TRBJ2-2	CASSSTGGELFF	TGTGCCAGCAGCTCGACAGGCGGGGAGCTGTTTTTT
NA	TRBD1	TRBV30	TRBJ1-3	CAWSPGGGNTIYF	TGTGCCTGGAGTCCAGGGGGCGGAAACACCATATATTTT
NA	NA	TRBV9	TRBJ2-7	CASSVGRGPSYEQYF	TGTGCCAGCAGCGTGGGGCGGGGACCTTCCTACGAGCAGTACTTC
NA	TRBD2	TRBV11-3	TRBJ2-1	CASSPGLAGVRGNEQFF	TGTGCCAGCAGCCCGGGACTAGCGGGAGTTAGGGGCAATGAGCAGTTCTTC
NA	TRBD2	TRBV30	TRBJ2-7	CAIGLAGVGGYEQYF	TGTGCCATTGGACTAGCGGGAGTTGGAGGTTACGAGCAGTACTTC
NA	TRBD1	TRBV4-2	TRBJ1-1	CASSQVEGQGRVEAFF	TGTGCCAGCAGCCAAGTCGAAGGACAGGGGAGGGTTGAAGCTTTCTTT
NA	NA	TRBV19	TRBJ2-7	CASSINRYEQYF	TGTGCCAGTAGTATTAATCGGTACGAGCAGTACTTC
NA	TRBD1	TRBV5-1	TRBJ1-1	CASRAGTGNSEAFF	TGCGCCAGCAGAGCCGGGACAGGGAATTCTGAAGCTTTCTTT
NA	NA	TRBV7-2	TRBJ2-7	CASSLGGPRAYEQYF	TGTGCCAGCAGCTTAGGGGGACCTAGGGCGTACGAGCAGTACTTC
once	TRBD2	TRBV7-9	TRBJ2-1	CASSLVGRLAGAHEQFF	TGTGCCAGCAGCTTAGTTGGTCGGCTAGCGGGGGCCCATGAGCAGTTCTTC